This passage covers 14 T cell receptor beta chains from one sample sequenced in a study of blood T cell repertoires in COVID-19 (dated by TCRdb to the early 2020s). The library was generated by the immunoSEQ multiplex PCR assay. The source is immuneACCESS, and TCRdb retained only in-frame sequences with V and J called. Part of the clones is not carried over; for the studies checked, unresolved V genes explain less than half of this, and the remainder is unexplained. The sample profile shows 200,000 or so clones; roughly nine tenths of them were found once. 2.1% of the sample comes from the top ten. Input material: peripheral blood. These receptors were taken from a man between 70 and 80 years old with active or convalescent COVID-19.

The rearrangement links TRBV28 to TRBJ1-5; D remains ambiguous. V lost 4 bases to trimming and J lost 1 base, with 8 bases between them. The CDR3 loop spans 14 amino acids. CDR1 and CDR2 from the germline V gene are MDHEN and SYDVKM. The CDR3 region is CASSSPGSNQPQHF. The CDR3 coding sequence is TGTGCCAGCAGTTCCCCGGGGAGCAATCAGCCCCAGCATTTT. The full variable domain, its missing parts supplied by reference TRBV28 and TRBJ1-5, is DVKVTQSSRYLVKRTGEKVFLECVQDMDHENMFWYRQDPGLGLRLIYFSYDVKMKEKGDIPEGYSVSREKKERFSLILESASTNQTSMYLCASSSPGSNQPQHFGDGTRLSIL.

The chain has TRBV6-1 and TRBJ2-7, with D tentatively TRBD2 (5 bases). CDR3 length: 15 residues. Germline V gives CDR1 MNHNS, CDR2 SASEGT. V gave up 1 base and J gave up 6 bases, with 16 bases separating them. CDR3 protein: CASSEGIGSGIEQYF. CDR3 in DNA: TGTGCCAGCAGTGAAGGGATCGGGTCCGGGATCGAGCAGTACTTC.

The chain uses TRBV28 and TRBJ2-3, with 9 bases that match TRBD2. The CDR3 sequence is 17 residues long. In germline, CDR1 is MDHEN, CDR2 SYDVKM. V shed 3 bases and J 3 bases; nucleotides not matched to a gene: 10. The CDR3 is CASSFPAGGRRTDTQYF. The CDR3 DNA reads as TGTGCCAGCAGTTTTCCGGCGGGAGGGCGTCGAACAGATACGCAGTATTTT. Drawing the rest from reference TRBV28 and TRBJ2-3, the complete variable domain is DVKVTQSSRYLVKRTGEKVFLECVQDMDHENMFWYRQDPGLGLRLIYFSYDVKMKEKGDIPEGYSVSREKKERFSLILESASTNQTSMYLCASSFPAGGRRTDTQYFGPGTRLTVL.

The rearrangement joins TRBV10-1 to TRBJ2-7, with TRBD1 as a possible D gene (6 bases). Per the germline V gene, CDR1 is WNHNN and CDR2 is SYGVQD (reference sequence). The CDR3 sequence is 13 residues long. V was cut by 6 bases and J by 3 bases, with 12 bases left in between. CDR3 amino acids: CASSGTGIYEQYF. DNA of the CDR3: TGCGCCAGCAGCGGTACAGGGATCTACGAGCAGTACTTC.

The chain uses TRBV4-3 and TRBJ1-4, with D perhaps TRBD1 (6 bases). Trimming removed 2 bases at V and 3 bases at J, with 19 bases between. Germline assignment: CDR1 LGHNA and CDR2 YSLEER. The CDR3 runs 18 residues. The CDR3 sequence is CASSQQLSIGGPNEKLFF. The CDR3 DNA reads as TGCGCCAGCAGCCAACAGCTGTCGATCGGGGGGCCTAATGAAAAACTGTTTTTT.

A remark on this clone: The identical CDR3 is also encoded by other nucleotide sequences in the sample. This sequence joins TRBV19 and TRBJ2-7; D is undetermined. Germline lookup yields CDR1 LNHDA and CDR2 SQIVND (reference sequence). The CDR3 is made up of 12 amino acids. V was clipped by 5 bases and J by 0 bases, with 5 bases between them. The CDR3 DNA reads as TGTGCCAGTAGTCCCGGCTCCTACGAGCAGTACTTC. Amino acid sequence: CASSPGSYEQYF.

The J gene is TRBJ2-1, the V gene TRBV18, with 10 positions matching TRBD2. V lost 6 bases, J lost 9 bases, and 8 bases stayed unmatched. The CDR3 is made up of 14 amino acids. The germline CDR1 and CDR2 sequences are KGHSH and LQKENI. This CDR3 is CASSRTGTSVEQFF. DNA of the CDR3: TGTGCCAGCTCCCGTACCGGGACTAGCGTTGAGCAGTTCTTC.

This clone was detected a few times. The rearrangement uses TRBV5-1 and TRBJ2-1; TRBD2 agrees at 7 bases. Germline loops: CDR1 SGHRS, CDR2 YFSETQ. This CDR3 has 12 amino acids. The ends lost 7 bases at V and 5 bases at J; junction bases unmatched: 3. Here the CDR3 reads CASQRDHNEQFF. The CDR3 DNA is TGCGCCAGCCAGCGGGACCACAATGAGCAGTTCTTC.

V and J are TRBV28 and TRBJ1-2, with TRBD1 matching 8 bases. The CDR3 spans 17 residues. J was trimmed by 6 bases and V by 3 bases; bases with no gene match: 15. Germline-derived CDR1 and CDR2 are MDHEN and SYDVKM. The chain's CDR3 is CASSLTLAWAGGDGYTF. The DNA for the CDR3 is TGTGCCAGCAGTTTGACCCTTGCGTGGGCAGGGGGCGATGGCTACACCTTC.

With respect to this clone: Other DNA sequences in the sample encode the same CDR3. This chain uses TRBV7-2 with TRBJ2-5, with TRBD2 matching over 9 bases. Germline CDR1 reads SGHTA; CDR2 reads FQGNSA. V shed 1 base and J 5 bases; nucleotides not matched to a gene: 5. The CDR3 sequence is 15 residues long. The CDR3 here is CASSLGRGGRETQYF. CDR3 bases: TGTGCCAGCAGCTTAGGGCGGGGGGGCCGTGAGACCCAGTACTTC.

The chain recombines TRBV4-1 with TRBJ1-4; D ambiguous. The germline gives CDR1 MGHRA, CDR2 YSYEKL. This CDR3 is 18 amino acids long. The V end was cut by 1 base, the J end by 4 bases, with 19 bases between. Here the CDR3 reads CASSQGLGGPLDNEKLFF. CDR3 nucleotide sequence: TGCGCCAGCAGCCAAGGGCTAGGCGGGCCCCTCGATAATGAAAAACTGTTTTTT.

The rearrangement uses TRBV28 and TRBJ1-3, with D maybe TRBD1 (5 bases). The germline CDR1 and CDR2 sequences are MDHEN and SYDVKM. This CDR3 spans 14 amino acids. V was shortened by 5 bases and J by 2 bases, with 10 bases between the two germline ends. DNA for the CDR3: TGTGCCAGCAGTCTAGGGGTCCCTGGAAACACCATATATTTT. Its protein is CASSLGVPGNTIYF.

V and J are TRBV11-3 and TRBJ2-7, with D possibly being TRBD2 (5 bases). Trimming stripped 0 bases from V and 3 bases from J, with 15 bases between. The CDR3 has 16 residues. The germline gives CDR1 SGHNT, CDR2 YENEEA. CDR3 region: CASSLEAVNGGYEQYF. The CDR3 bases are TGTGCCAGCAGCTTAGAAGCGGTAAACGGAGGCTACGAGCAGTACTTC.

The chain's CDR3 is CASSQLGLAGNTGELFF. The CDR3 DNA is TGCGCCAGCAGCCAACTAGGACTAGCGGGGAACACCGGGGAGCTGTTTTTT. The chain recombines TRBV4-3 with TRBJ2-2, with TRBD2 matching 11 bases. Trimming cost V 2 bases and J 1 base; bases outside gene matches: 3. The germline gives CDR1 LGHNA, CDR2 YSLEER. CDR3 length: 17 amino acids.